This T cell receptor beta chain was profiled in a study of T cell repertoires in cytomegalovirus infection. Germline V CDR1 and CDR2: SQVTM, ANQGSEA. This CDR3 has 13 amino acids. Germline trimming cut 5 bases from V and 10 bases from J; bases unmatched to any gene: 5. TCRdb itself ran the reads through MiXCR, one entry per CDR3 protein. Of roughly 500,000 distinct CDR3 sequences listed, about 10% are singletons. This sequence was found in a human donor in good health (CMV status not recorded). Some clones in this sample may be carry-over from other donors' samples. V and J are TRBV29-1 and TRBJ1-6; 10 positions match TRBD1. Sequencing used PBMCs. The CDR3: CSVSDRGGSPLHF. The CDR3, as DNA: TGCAGCGTTTCGGACAGGGGGGGATCACCCCTCCACTTT.